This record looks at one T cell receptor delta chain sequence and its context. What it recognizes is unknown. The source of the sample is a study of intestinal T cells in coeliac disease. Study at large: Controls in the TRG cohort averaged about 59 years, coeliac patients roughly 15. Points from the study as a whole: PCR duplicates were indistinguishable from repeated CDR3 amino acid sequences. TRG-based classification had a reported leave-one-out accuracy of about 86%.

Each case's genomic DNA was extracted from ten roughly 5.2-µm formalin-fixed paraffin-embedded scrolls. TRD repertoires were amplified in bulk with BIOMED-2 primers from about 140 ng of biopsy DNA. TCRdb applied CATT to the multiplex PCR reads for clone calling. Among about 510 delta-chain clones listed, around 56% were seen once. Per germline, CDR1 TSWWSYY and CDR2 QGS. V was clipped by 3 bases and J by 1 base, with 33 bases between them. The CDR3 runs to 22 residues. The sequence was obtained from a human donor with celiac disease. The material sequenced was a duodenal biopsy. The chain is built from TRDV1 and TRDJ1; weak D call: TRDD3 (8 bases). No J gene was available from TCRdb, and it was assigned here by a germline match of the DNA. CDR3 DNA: TGTGCTCTTGGGGATGGCCTTCCTTGGGACTACTGGGGGTTAAAAATCACCGATAAACTCATCTTT. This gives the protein CALGDGLPWDYWGLKITDKLIF.